A selection of T cell receptor beta chains follows, all from one sample in a study of T cell responses to AZD1222 COVID-19 vaccine. The method was immunoSEQ multiplex PCR; TCRdb's version includes in-frame clones alone and lacks a portion of them. The table records 140,000 to 150,000 clones, less than 95% of them present only once. The sample was peripheral blood, taken 28 days after the second dose of the MenACWY control vaccine. These receptors all come from an adult who received the MenACWY meningococcal vaccine as a control. The CDR3 runs from the conserved cysteine through the conserved F or W. The order of the fields is V gene, J gene, clone size, D gene, CDR3 DNA, CDR3 protein. D genes are given only for firm matches. Clone size is stated in some rows and not others, as once, few, many or a class when expanded.

>TRBV28|TRBJ2-7|NA|NA
TGTGCCAGCAGTTCGGGGGCCAGTCCTGTACTACGAGGGCAGTACTTC
CASSSGASPVLRGQYF
>TRBV18|TRBJ1-5|NA|NA
TGTGCCAGCTCAAACGGACAGTACAATCAGCCCCAGCATTTT
CASSNGQYNQPQHF
>TRBV4-3|TRBJ2-5|once|NA
TGCGCCAGCAGCCAAGACGGGGGAGAGACCCAGTACTTC
CASSQDGGETQYF
>TRBV28|TRBJ2-3|few|NA
TGTGCCAGCAGTTTTTCCCCATTGGAGGACGCTAGCACAGATACGCAGTATTTT
CASSFSPLEDASTDTQYF
>TRBV15|TRBJ1-2|NA|TRBD1
TGTGCCACCAGCAGAAGGGACAGCGAAAACTATGGCTACACCTTC
CATSRRDSENYGYTF
>TRBV7-3|TRBJ2-3|NA|TRBD2
TGTGCCAGCAGCTTGAGCGGGACTAGCGGGGCTAGCACAGATACGCAGTATTTT
CASSLSGTSGASTDTQYF
>TRBV5-1|TRBJ1-2|NA|NA
TGCGCCAGCAGCCAACAGGGTACCGGTTATGACTACACCTTC
CASSQQGTGYDYTF
>TRBV11-3|TRBJ2-2|NA|NA
TGTGCCAGCAGCTTAAGGGACACCGGGGAGCTGTTTTTT
CASSLRDTGELFF
>TRBV6-5|TRBJ1-1|few|NA
TGTGCCAGCAGTTACACGACGGGACCGGTGAACACTGAAGCTTTCTTT
CASSYTTGPVNTEAFF
>TRBV5-1|TRBJ1-4|NA|NA
TGCGCCAGCAGCTTGGACCCGGGGGCGCGTGAAAAACTGTTTTTT
CASSLDPGAREKLFF
>TRBV5-1|TRBJ1-3|once|NA
TGCGCCAGCAGCTATGCCAGTTTGGGAAACACCATATATTTT
CASSYASLGNTIYF
>TRBV11-3|TRBJ2-1|NA|NA
TGTGCCAGCAGCTTAGGCGCAGACCACAATGAGCAGTTCTTC
CASSLGADHNEQFF
>TRBV28|TRBJ2-7|few|NA
TGTGCCAGCAGTTTCTCCCCTACCTACGAGCAGTACTTC
CASSFSPTYEQYF
>TRBV2|TRBJ1-6|NA|TRBD1
TGTGCCAGCACGGGGGACAGGGTAAATTCACCCCTCCACTTT
CASTGDRVNSPLHF
>TRBV5-1|TRBJ2-3|NA|TRBD2
TGCGCCACCGCCCCAGCGGGAGTGACAGATACGCAGTATTTT
CATAPAGVTDTQYF
>TRBV6-2/TRBV6-3|TRBJ2-1|NA|TRBD2
TGTGCCAGCAGTTATCAAGTTGGGGGTTGGCGGGGGGCAGCGGATGAGCAGTTCTTC
CASSYQVGGWRGAADEQFF
>TRBV9|TRBJ2-7|NA|NA
TGTGCCAGCAGCGTAGGGTGGGGTGCGGGCTCCTACGAGCAGTACTTC
CASSVGWGAGSYEQYF
>TRBV7-8|TRBJ2-3|NA|TRBD2
TGTGCCAGCAGCTTTACTAGCGGGGTTAGCACAGATACGCAGTATTTT
CASSFTSGVSTDTQYF
>TRBV2|TRBJ2-2|once|NA
TGTGCCAGCCGGTTGACCGGGGAGCTGTTTTTT
CASRLTGELFF
>TRBV24-1|TRBJ2-1|NA|NA
TGTGCCACCAGTGCCTTTAACGGCAATGAGCAGTTCTTC
CATSAFNGNEQFF
>TRBV7-2|TRBJ1-1|NA|TRBD1
TGTGCCAGCAGCCCGTCGGGACAGCCGATTGCTGAAGCTTTCTTT
CASSPSGQPIAEAFF
>TRBV7-3|TRBJ2-3|once|TRBD2
TGTGCCAGCAGCTTAAAGGCGGGAGGTGGGACAGATACGCAGTATTTT
CASSLKAGGGTDTQYF